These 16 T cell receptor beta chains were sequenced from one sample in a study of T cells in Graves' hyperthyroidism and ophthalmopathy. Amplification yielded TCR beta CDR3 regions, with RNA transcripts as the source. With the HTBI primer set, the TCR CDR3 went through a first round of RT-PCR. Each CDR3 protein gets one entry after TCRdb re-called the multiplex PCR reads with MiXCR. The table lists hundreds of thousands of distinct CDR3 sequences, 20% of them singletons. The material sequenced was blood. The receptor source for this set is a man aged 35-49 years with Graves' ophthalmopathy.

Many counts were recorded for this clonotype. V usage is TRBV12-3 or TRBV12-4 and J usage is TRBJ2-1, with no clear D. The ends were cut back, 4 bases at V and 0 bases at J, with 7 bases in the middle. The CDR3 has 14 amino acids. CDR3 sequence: CASSSGFSYNEQFF. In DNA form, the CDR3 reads TGTGCCAGCAGTTCCGGTTTCTCCTACAATGAGCAGTTCTTC.

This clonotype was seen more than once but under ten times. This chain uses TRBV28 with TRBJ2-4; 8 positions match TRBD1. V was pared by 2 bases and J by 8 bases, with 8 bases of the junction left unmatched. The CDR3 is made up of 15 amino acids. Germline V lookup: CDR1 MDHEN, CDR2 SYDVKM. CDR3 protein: CASSLDDRGTDIQYF. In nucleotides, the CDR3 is TGTGCCAGCAGTTTAGACGACAGGGGCACGGACATTCAGTACTTC.

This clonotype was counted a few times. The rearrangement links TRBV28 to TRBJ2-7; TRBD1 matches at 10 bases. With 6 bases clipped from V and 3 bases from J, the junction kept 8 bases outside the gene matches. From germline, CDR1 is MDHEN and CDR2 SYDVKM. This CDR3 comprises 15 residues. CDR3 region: CASRDRDRGYYEQYF. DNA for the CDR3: TGTGCCAGCAGGGACCGGGACAGGGGATACTACGAGCAGTACTTC.

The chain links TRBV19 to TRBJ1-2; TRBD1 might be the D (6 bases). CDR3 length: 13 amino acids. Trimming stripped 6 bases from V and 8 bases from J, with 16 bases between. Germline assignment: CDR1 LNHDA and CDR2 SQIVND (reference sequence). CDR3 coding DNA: TGTGCCAGTAGCCAACCCGACAGGATCGGCTACACCTTC. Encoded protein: CASSQPDRIGYTF. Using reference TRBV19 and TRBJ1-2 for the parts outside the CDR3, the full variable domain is DGGITQSPKYLFRKEGQNVTLSCEQNLNHDAMYWYRQDPGQGLRLIYYSQIVNDFQKGDIAEGYSVSREKKESFPLTVTSAQKNPTAFYLCASSQPDRIGYTFGSGTRLTVV.

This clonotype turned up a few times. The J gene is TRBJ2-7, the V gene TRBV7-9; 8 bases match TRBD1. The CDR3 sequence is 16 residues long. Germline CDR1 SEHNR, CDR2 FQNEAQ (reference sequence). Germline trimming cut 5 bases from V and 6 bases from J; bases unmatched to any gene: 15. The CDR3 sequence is CASSPYLGDRPSEQYF. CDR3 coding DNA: TGTGCCAGCAGCCCCTACCTCGGGGACAGGCCCTCCGAGCAGTACTTC. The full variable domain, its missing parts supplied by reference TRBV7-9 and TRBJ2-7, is DTGVSQNPRHKITKRGQNVTFRCDPISEHNRLYWYRQTLGQGPEFLTYFQNEAQLEKSRLLSDRFSAERPKGSFSTLEIQRTEQGDSAMYLCASSPYLGDRPSEQYFGPGTRLTVT.

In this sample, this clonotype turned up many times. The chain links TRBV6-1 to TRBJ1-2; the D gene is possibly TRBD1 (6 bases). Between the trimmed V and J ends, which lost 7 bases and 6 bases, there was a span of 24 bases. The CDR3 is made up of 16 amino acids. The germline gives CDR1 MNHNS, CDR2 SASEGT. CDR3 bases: TGTGCCAGCATCATTTCCCTAAATACCAGGGGAAATGGCTACACCTTC. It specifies CASIISLNTRGNGYTF.

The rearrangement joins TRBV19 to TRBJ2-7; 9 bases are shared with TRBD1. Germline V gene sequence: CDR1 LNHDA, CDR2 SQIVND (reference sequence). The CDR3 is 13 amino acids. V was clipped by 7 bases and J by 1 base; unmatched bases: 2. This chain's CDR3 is CASKDRGSYEQYF. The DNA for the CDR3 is TGTGCCAGTAAGGACAGGGGATCCTACGAGCAGTACTTC.

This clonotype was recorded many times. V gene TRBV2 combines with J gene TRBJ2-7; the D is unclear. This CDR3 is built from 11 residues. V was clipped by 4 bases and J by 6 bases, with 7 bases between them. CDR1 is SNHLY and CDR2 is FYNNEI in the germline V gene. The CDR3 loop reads CASSVRSEQYF. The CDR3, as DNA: TGTGCCAGCAGTGTCCGAAGCGAGCAGTACTTC.

In DNA, the CDR3 is TGTGCCAGCAGTTTATTCAGGGGAGGTTCCGAGCAGTTCTTC. This encodes CASSLFRGGSEQFF. The rearrangement joins TRBV27 to TRBJ2-1, with D perhaps TRBD1 or TRBD2 (6 bases each). CDR1 is MNHEY, CDR2 SMNVEV, per germline (reference sequence). The CDR3 has 14 residues. The V end lost 1 base, the J end lost 10 bases, and 14 bases lay between the germline ends.

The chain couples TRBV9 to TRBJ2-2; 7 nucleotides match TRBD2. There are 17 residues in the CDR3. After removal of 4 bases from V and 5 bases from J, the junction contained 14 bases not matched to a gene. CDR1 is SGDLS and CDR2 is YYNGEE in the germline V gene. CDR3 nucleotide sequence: TGTGCCAGCAGCCCCCATAGCGGGCGGTTGGGGACCGGGGAGCTGTTTTTT. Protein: CASSPHSGRLGTGELFF. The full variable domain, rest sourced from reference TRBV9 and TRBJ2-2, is DSGVTQTPKHLITATGQRVTLRCSPRSGDLSVYWYQQSLDQGLQFLIQYYNGEERAKGNILERFSAQQFPDLHSELNLSSLELGDSALYFCASSPHSGRLGTGELFFGEGSRLTVL.

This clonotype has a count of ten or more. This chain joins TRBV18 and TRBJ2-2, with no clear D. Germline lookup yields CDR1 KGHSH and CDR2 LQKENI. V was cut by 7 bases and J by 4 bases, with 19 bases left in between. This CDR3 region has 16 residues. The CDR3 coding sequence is TGTGCCAGCTTGTCCGGGCCCAAGAGGAGCACCGGGGAGCTGTTTTTT. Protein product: CASLSGPKRSTGELFF.

The CDR3 DNA reads as TGTGCCAGCAGCTTCAGCGGGAGCCCCTACAATGAGCAGTTCTTC. Its protein is CASSFSGSPYNEQFF. V usage is TRBV7-9 and J usage is TRBJ2-1; 8 bases map to TRBD2. Looked up from germline, CDR1 is SEHNR and CDR2 is FQNEAQ (reference sequence). The V gene end was trimmed by 3 bases and the J gene end by 2 bases; junction bases not matched to a gene: 3. The CDR3 runs to 15 residues. The variable domain in full, with the rest retrieved from reference TRBV7-9 and TRBJ2-1, is DTGVSQNPRHKITKRGQNVTFRCDPISEHNRLYWYRQTLGQGPEFLTYFQNEAQLEKSRLLSDRFSAERPKGSFSTLEIQRTEQGDSAMYLCASSFSGSPYNEQFFGPGTRLTVL.

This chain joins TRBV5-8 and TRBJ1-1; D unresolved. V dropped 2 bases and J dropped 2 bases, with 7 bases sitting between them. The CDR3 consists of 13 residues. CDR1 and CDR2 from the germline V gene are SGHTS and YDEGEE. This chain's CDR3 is CASSFQFNTEAFF. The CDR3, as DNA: TGTGCCAGCAGCTTCCAGTTTAACACTGAAGCTTTCTTT.

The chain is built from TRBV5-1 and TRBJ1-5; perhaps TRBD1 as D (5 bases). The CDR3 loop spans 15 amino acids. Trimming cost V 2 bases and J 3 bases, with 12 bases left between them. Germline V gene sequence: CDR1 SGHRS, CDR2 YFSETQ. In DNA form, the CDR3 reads TGCGCCAGCAGCTTAGAGACAGCTGACAATCAGCCCCAGCATTTT. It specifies CASSLETADNQPQHF.

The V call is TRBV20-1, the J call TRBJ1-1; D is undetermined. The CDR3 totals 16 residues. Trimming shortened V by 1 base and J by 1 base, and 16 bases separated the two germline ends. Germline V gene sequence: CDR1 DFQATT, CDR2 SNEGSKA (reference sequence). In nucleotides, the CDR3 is TGCAGTGCTAGAGCCGCGCTCTGGATTGGGAACACTGAAGCTTTCTTT. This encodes CSARAALWIGNTEAFF.

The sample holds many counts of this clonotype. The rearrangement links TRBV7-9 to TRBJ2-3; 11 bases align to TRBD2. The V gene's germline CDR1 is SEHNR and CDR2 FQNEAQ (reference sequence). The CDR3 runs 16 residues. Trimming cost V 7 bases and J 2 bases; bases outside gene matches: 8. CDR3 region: CASTSTSGADTDTQYF. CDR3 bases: TGTGCCAGCACTTCGACTAGCGGGGCGGACACAGATACGCAGTATTTT.